The 2 T cell receptor beta chains in this list originate from one sample, sequenced in a study of blood T cell repertoires in COVID-19. Profiling relied on immunoSEQ multiplex PCR, and the TCRdb table lists in-frame clones only, not all of them. The sample has 120,000 or so clones; roughly four fifths are singletons. What was sequenced was peripheral blood. The receptors originated from a woman aged 55-69 years with acute or convalescent COVID-19.

In this sample, this clone turned up once. The chain is built from TRBV5-1 and TRBJ2-1, with 7 positions matching TRBD2. The ends lost 4 bases at V and 0 bases at J; junction bases unmatched: 13. Germline CDR1 is SGHRS and CDR2 is YFSETQ. The length of the CDR3 is 18 residues. Here the CDR3 DNA reads TGCGCCAGCAGCAGGACGCCACTAGCGACGAGCTCCTACAATGAGCAGTTCTTC. Its protein product is CASSRTPLATSSYNEQFF.

The chain has TRBV5-6 and TRBJ2-7; 9 nucleotides match TRBD1. CDR3 length: 14 amino acids. Germline V gene sequence: CDR1 SGHDT, CDR2 YYEEEE. J gave up 3 bases and V 4 bases, and 5 bases lay outside the gene matches. The CDR3 reads CASSPGTGIYEQYF. DNA of the CDR3: TGTGCCAGCAGCCCCGGGACAGGGATCTACGAGCAGTACTTC.